This record covers a single T cell receptor (beta chain). Enrolled through a virtual design, the participants were between roughly 18 and 95 years of age and came from around 25 US areas. Researchers sorted participants into cohorts using their self-reported clinical history. The data stem from a study of blood T cell repertoires in COVID-19. Study as a whole: The United States, Italy and Spain provided the acute and convalescent COVID-19 samples.

Per the authors' pipeline: Amplification of reference gene primers provided the estimated nucleated cell counts. Method: immunoSEQ multiplex PCR; TCRdb's copy keeps in-frame clones and lacks some. V and J calls and clone size are those listed in that table; D and trimming were worked out from the DNA. The sample lists some 270,000 clones, roughly 85% seen once, with 9.1% in the top ten. What was sequenced was PBMCs or T cells enriched from blood (not recorded which). The receptor was isolated from a woman aged 50 to 65 with acute COVID-19.

For the CDR3, the DNA is TGTGCCTCCCGAGGGTCCAACACCGGGGAGCTGTTTTTT. It is translated as CASRGSNTGELFF. This chain joins TRBV10-3 and TRBJ2-2; weak D call: TRBD2 (5 bases). V lost 11 bases and J 2 bases, leaving 12 bases between the germline ends. CDR3 length equals 13 residues. In germline, CDR1 is ENHRY, CDR2 SYGVKD.